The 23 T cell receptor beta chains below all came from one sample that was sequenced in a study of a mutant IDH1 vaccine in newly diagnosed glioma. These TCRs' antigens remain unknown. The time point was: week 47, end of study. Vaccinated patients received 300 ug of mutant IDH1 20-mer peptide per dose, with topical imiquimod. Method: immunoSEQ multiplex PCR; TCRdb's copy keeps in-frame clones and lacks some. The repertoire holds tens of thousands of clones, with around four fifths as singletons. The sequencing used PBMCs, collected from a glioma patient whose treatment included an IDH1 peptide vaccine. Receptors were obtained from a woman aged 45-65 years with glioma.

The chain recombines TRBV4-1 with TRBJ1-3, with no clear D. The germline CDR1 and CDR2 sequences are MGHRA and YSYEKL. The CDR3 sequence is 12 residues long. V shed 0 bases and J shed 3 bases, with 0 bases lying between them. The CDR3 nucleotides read TGCGCCAGCAGCCAAGATGGAAACACCATATATTTT. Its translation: CASSQDGNTIYF.

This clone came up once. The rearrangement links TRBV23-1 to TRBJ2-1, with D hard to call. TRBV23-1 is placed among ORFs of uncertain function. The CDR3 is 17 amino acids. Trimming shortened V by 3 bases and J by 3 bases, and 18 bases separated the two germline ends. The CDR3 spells CASSQSLIQADYNEQFF. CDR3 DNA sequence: TGCGCCAGCAGTCAGTCCCTAATCCAGGCTGACTACAATGAGCAGTTCTTC.

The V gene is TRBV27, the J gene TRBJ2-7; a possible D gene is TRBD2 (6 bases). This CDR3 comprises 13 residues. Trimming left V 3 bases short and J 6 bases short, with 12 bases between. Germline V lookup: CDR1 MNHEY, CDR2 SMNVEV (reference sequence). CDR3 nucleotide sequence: TGTGCCAGCAGTTTCACGAAGGGAGGCGAGCAGTACTTC. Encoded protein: CASSFTKGGEQYF.

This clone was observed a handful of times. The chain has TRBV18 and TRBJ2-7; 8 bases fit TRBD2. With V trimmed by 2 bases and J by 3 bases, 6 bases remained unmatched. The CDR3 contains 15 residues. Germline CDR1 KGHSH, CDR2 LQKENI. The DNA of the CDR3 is TGTGCCAGCTCACCATTTAGCGGGGACCGCTACGAGCAGTACTTC. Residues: CASSPFSGDRYEQYF.

The CDR3 region is CSARGGYEQYF. In DNA form, the CDR3 reads TGCAGCGCTAGGGGGGGGTACGAGCAGTACTTC. The V call is TRBV29-1, the J call TRBJ2-7; a possible D gene is TRBD2 (7 bases). The CDR3 contains 11 residues. The germline V gene has CDR1 SQVTM and CDR2 ANQGSEA. V lost 7 bases and J 4 bases, leaving 11 bases between the germline ends.

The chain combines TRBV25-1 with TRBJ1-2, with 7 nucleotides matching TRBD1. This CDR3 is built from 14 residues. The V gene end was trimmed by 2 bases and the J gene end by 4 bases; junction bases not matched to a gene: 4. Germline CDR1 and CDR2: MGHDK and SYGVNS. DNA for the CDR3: TGTGCCAGCAGTGAAGGGGACAGAGGCTATGGCTACACCTTC. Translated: CASSEGDRGYGYTF.

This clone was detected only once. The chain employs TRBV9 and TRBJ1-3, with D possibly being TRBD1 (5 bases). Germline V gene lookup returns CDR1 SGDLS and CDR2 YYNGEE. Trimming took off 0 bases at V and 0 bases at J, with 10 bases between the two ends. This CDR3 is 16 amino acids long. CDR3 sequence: CASSVGGVYSGNTIYF. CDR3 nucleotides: TGTGCCAGCAGCGTAGGGGGGGTATACTCTGGAAACACCATATATTTT.

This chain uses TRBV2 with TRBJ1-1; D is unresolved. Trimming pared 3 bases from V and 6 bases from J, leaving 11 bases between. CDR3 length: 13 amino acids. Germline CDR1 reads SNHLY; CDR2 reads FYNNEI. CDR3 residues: CASSELRSPEAFF. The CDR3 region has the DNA TGTGCCAGCAGTGAGTTACGGAGCCCTGAAGCTTTCTTT.

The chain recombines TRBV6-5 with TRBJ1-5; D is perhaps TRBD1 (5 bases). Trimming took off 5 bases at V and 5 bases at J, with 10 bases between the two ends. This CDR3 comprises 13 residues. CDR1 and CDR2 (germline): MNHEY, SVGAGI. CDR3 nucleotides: TGTGCCAGCAGTGCGGAGGGGTATCAGCCCCAGCATTTT. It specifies CASSAEGYQPQHF.

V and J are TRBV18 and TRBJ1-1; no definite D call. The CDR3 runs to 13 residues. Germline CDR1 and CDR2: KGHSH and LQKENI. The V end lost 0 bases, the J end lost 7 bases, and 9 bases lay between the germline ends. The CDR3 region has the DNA TGTGCCAGCTCACCACCGTCCAGCCTTGAAGCTTTCTTT. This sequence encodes CASSPPSSLEAFF.

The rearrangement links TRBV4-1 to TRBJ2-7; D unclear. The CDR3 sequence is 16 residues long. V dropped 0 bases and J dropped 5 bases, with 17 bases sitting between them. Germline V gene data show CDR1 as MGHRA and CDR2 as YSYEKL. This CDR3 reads CASSQDPAGFMNEQYF. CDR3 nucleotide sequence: TGCGCCAGCAGCCAAGATCCAGCAGGCTTTATGAACGAGCAGTACTTC.

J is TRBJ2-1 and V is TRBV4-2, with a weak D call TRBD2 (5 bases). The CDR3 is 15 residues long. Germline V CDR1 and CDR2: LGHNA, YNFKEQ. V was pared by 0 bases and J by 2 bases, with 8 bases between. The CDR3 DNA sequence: TGTGCCAGCAGCCAAGAACCGACTACCTACAATGAGCAGTTCTTC. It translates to CASSQEPTTYNEQFF.

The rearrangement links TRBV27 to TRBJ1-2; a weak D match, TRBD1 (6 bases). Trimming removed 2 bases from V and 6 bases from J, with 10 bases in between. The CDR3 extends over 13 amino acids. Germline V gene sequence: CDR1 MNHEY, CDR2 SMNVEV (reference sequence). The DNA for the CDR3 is TGTGCCAGCAGTTTAATGGGGGCCCATGGCTACACCTTC. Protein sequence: CASSLMGAHGYTF.

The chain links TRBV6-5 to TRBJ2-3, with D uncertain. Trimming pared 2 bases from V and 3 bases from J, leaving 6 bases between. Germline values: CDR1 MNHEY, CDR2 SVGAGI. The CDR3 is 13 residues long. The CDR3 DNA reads TGTGCCAGCAGTTACGGCAGGACAGATACGCAGTATTTT. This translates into CASSYGRTDTQYF.

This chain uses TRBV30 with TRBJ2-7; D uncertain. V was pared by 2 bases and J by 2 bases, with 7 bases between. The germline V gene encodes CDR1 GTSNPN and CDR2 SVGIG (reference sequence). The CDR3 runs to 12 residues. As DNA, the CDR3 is TGTGCCTGGAGTCTGGGGACCTACGAGCAGTACTTC. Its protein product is CAWSLGTYEQYF.

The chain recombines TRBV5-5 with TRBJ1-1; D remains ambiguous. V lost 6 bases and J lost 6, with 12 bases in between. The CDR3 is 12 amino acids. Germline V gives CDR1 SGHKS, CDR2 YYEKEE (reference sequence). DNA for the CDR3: TGTGCCAGCACCGCCGGGAGGGCTGAAGCTTTCTTT. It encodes CASTAGRAEAFF.

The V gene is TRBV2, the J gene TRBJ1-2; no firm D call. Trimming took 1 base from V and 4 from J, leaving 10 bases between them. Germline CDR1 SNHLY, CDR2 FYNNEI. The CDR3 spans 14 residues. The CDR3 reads CASSEELGGYGYTF. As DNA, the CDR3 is TGTGCCAGCAGTGAAGAGTTGGGAGGCTATGGCTACACCTTC.

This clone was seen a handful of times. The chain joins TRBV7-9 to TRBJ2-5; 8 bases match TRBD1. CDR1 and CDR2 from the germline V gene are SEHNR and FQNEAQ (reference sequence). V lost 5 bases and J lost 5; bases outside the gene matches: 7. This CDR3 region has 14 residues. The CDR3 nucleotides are TGTGCCAGCAGCCGACAGGGGAGTGGGGAGACCCAGTACTTC. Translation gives CASSRQGSGETQYF.

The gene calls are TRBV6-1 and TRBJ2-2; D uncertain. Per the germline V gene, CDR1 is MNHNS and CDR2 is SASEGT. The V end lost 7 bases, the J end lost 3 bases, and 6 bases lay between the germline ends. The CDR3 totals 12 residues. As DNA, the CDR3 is TGTGCCAGCACCTTGTACACCGGGGAGCTGTTTTTT. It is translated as CASTLYTGELFF.

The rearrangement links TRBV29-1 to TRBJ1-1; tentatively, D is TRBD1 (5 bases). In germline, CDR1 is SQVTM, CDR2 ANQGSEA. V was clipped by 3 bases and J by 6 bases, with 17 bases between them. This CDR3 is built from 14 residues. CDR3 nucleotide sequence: TGCAGCGTTGAGGAGGGGCAGGAGGAGCCTGAAGCTTTCTTT. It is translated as CSVEEGQEEPEAFF.

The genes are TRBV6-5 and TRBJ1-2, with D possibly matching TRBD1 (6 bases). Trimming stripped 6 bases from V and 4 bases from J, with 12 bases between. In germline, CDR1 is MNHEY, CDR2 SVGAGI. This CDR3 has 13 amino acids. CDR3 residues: CASRGTGTYGYTF. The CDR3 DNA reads TGTGCCAGCAGGGGCACAGGGACCTATGGCTACACCTTC.

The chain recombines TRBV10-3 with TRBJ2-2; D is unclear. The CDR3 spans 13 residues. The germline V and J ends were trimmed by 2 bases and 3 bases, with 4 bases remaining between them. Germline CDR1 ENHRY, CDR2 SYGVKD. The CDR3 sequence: CAISENDTGELFF. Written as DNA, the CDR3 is TGTGCCATCAGTGAGAACGACACCGGGGAGCTGTTTTTT.

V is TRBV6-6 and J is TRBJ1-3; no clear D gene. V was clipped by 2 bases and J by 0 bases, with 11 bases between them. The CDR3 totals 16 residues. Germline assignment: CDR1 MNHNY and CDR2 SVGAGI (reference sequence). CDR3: CASSYDAVNSGNTIYF. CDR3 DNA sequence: TGTGCCAGCAGTTACGATGCGGTAAACTCTGGAAACACCATATATTTT.